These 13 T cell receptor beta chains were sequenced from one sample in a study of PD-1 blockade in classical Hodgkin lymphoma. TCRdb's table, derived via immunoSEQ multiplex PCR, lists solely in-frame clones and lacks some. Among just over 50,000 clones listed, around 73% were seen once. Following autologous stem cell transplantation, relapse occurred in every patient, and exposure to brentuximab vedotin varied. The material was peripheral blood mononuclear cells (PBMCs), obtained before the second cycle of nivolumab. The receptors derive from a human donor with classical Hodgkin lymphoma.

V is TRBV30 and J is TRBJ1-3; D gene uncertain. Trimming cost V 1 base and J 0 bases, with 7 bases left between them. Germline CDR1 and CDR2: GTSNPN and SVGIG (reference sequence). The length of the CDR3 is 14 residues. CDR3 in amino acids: CAWSGANSGNTIYF. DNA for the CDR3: TGTGCCTGGAGTGGGGCCAACTCTGGAAACACCATATATTTT. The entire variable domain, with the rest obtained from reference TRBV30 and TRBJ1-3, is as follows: SQTIHQWPATLVQPVGSPLSLECTVEGTSNPNLYWYRQAAGRGLQLLFYSVGIGQISSEVPQNLSASRPQDRQFILSSKKLLLSDSGFYLCAWSGANSGNTIYFGEGSWLTVV.

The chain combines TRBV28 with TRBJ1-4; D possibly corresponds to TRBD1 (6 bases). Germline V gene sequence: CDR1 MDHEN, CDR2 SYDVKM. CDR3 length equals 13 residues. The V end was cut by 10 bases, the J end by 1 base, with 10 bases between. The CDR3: CATQGLTNEKLFF. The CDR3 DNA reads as TGTGCCACACAGGGTCTAACTAATGAAAAACTGTTTTTT.

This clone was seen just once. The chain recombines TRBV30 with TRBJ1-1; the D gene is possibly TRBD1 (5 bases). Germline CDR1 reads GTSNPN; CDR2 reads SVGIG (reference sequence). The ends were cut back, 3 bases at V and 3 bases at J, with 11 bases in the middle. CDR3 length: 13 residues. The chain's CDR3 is CAWSRGGDTEAFF. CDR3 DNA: TGTGCCTGGAGCCGGGGGGGGGACACTGAAGCTTTCTTT.

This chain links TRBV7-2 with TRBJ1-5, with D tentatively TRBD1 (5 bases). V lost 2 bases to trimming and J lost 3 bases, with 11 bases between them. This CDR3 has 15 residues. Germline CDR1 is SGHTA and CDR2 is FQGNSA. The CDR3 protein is CASSLRQGLNQPQHF. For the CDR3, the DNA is TGTGCCAGCAGCTTACGGCAGGGCCTCAATCAGCCCCAGCATTTT.

The CDR3 protein is CASSFFDEGNTIYF. DNA of the CDR3: TGTGCCAGCTCATTCTTTGACGAGGGAAACACCATATATTTT. The chain carries TRBV18 and TRBJ1-3; D call uncertain. There are 14 residues in the CDR3. The V and J ends lost 5 bases and 4 bases respectively, with 12 bases between them. The germline V gene encodes CDR1 KGHSH and CDR2 LQKENI.

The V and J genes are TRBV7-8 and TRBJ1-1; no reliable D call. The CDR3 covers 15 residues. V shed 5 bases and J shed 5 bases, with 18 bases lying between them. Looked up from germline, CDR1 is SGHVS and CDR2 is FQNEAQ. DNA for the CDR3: TGTGCCAGCAGCGCCCGGGAGGCGGAAGGTACTGAAGCTTTCTTT. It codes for CASSAREAEGTEAFF.

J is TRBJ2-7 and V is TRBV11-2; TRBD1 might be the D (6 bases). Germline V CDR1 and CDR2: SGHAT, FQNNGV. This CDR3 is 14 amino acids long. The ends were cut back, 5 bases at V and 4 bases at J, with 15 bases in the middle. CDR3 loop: CASSRPQGRYEQYF. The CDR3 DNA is TGTGCCAGCAGCCGTCCACAGGGTCGGTACGAGCAGTACTTC.

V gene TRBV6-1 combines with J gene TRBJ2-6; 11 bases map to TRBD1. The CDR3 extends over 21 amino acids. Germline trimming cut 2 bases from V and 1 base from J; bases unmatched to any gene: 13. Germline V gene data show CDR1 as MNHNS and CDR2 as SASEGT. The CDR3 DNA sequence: TGTGCCAGCAGTGAAAGAATAAAGGACAGGGGGCTAACTTCTGGGGCCAACGTCCTGACTTTC. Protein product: CASSERIKDRGLTSGANVLTF.

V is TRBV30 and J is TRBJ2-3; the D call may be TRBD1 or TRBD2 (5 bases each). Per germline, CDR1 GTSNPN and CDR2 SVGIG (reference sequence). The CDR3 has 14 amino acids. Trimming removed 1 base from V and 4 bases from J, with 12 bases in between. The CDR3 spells CAWSEGAGADTQYF. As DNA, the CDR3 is TGTGCCTGGAGTGAAGGGGCGGGTGCAGATACGCAGTATTTT. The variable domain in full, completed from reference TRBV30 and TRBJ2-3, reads SQTIHQWPATLVQPVGSPLSLECTVEGTSNPNLYWYRQAAGRGLQLLFYSVGIGQISSEVPQNLSASRPQDRQFILSSKKLLLSDSGFYLCAWSEGAGADTQYFGPGTRLTVL.

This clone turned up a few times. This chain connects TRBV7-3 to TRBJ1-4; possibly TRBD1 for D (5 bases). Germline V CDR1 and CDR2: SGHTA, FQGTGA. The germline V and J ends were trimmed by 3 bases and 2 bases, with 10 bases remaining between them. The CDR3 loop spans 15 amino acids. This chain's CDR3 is CASSLGTGTNEKLFF. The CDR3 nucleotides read TGTGCCAGCAGCTTGGGGACGGGCACTAATGAAAAACTGTTTTTT.

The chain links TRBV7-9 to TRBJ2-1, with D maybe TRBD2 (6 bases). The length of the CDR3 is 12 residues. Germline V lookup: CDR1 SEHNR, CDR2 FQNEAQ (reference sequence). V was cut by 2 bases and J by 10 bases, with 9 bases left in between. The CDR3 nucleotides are TGTGCCAGCAGCTTAAGAGCGGGCGAGCAGTTCTTC. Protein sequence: CASSLRAGEQFF.

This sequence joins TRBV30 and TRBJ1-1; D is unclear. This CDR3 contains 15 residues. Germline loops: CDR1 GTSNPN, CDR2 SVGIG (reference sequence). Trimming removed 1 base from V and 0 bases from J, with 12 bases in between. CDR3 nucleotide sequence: TGTGCCTGGAGTGCCCCCGAGCGTATGAACACTGAAGCTTTCTTT. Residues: CAWSAPERMNTEAFF.

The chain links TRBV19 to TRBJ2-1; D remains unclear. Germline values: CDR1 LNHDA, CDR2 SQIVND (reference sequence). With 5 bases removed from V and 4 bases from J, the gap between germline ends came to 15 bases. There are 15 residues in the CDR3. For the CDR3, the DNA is TGTGCCAGTAGTGCTCCTGGCCCCGGGTACAATGAGCAGTTCTTC. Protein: CASSAPGPGYNEQFF.